This TCR beta chain comes out of a study of CD8 T cells in Susac syndrome. Study findings and constraints: The study's TCR sequencing and HLA analysis drew on a certain number of individuals. That number was acknowledged as relatively small.

V was clipped by 10 bases and J by 2 bases, with 13 bases between them. The CDR3 loop spans 13 amino acids. Germline CDR1 reads SEHNR; CDR2 reads FQNEAQ (reference sequence). A remark on this clonotype: Its antigen is still unknown.

An amount of RNA that ranged from roughly 0.45 to 1 ug was reverse transcribed with random hexamers. Amplification of TCR beta CDR3 was carried out by immunoSEQ multiplex PCR, which covered 54 Vbeta and 13 Jbeta segments. One entry per CDR3 protein results from TCRdb running MiXCR on the immunoSEQ multiplex PCR reads. The sample shows roughly 120,000 distinct CDR3 sequences, roughly 94% of them seen only once. TCR beta sequences were obtained from blood CD8+ and CD4+ T cells. Patients with stable or active relapsing-remitting disease, all of them treatment-naive, made up the multiple sclerosis controls.

The clonotype comes from a human donor with multiple sclerosis. V and J are TRBV7-9 and TRBJ2-3, with unresolved D. Sequences were obtained from CD4+ T cells from PBMCs. The CDR3 sequence: CAIPGRITDTQYF. The CDR3 region has the DNA TGTGCCATCCCGGGCCGGATCACAGATACGCAGTATTTT.